Listed below are T cell receptor beta chains from one sample, sequenced in a study of T cells in Graves' hyperthyroidism and ophthalmopathy. MiXCR was run by TCRdb on the multiplex PCR reads, yielding one entry per CDR3 protein. The table records around 600,000 distinct CDR3 sequences, over 40% of them present only once. The material sequenced was peripheral blood or thyroid tissue (not recorded which). These receptors all come from an adult man with Graves' disease, either hyperthyroidism or ophthalmopathy (not recorded which). CDR3s include the opening cysteine and the closing phenylalanine or tryptophan. The D gene is left open where the match is weak. Not every row has a clone size; where given, it reads once, few, many or a size class.

j_call v_call d_call clone_size cdr3_nt cdr3_aa
TRBJ1-6 TRBV2 TRBD1 many TGTGCCAGCAGCAACGCCTGGGGACAGGGTGATTCACCCCTCCACTTT CASSNAWGQGDSPLHF
TRBJ1-4 TRBV7-3 - - TGTGCCAGCAGCTTAACAGAGCATGCAACTAATGAAAAACTGTTTTTT CASSLTEHATNEKLFF
TRBJ1-3 TRBV10-3 - many TGTGCCATAACCTCTGGAAACACCATATATTTT CAITSGNTIYF
TRBJ1-6 TRBV10-3 TRBD1 many TGTGCCGCCCGACAGGGAGGTAATTCACCCCTCCACTTT CAARQGGNSPLHF
TRBJ1-6 TRBV20-1 - many TGCAGTGCTAGAGATAGGGGAGACGATTCACCCCTCCACTTT CSARDRGDDSPLHF
TRBJ1-2 TRBV12-3/TRBV12-4 - - TGTGCCAGCAGTTTTCTGGGGCGCCCCTATGGCTACACCTTC CASSFLGRPYGYTF
TRBJ1-3 TRBV6-5 TRBD1 few TGTGCCAGCAGTTCGACAGGGGTCGGAAACACCATATATTTT CASSSTGVGNTIYF
TRBJ2-2 TRBV7-6 - few TGTGCCAGCAGCTTATGGGGCTCCGGGGAGCTGTTTTTT CASSLWGSGELFF
TRBJ1-5 TRBV2 - - TGTGCCAGCACCCCCCGGGGGGCGGCGAGCAATCAGCCCCAGCATTTT CASTPRGAASNQPQHF
TRBJ1-1 TRBV7-2 TRBD1 - TGTGCCAGCAGCCCCAGCGGACAGGGATTATTT CASSPSGQGLF
TRBJ2-5 TRBV5-4 - few TGTGCCAGCAGCTTGGACCAGGGGCGGGGAGAGACCCAGTACTTC CASSLDQGRGETQYF
TRBJ1-2 TRBV28 - few TGTGCCAGCAGTTACGGGGGATCCGTCGATGGCTACACCTTC CASSYGGSVDGYTF
TRBJ1-3 TRBV10-3 TRBD1 many TGTGCCATCATGCCCGGGACAGGAGGAAACACCATATATTTT CAIMPGTGGNTIYF
TRBJ1-1 TRBV9 - few TGTGCCAGCAGCGTACACGAGGGGAACACTGAAGCTTTCTTT CASSVHEGNTEAFF
TRBJ2-5 TRBV7-2 - few TGTGCCAGCAGCTTAGATCTCGGCAGCCAAGAGACCCAGTACTTC CASSLDLGSQETQYF
TRBJ2-5 TRBV7-9 - - TGTGCCAGCAGTTTGGACACGTACCAAGAGACCCAGTACTTC CASSLDTYQETQYF
TRBJ1-1 TRBV10-2 - - TGCGCCAGCAGTGCTGGGAGGGCCACTGAAGCTTTCTTT CASSAGRATEAFF
TRBJ1-2 TRBV11-3 TRBD1 - TGTGCCAGCAGCTTACCCGGACAGGGGGCGGGCGGCTACACCTTC CASSLPGQGAGGYTF
TRBJ1-4 TRBV7-6 - - TGTGCCAGCAGCTTAGACCCTTCGAACACTGAAAAACTGTTTTTT CASSLDPSNTEKLFF
TRBJ1-1 TRBV7-9 - many TGTGCCAGCAGCCCCGAGGAAGCTTTCTTT CASSPEEAFF